What follows describes a single T cell receptor (beta chain). This clonotype was recorded many times. The antigen it binds to is not known. Nothing much larger sits one base from this clone, and base qualities are not available. This sample stems from a study of regulatory T cells in long-lasting Graves disease (TCRdb year 2021). Study-wide context: In the newly diagnosed Graves' disease group, patients had been taking antithyroid drugs for less than 3 months. The study was conducted in China and was registered as a clinical trial. Persistent Graves' disease patients were compared with newly diagnosed Graves' disease patients by peripheral blood TCR sequencing and RNA sequencing. A total of 33 samples underwent TCR sequencing, from some 13 patients with persistent Graves' disease and some 20 patients with newly diagnosed Graves' disease. Overall study outcomes, separate from this receptor: Patients with persistent disease shared more public clonotypes (fewer than 3,000) than newly diagnosed patients did (about 1,000). Persistent disease showed preferential use of TRBV28, TRBJ1-2 and TRBJ2-5, whereas newly diagnosed disease favored TRBV20-1 and TRBJ2-1. Sequencing and analysis were limited to the TCR beta chain. The authors acknowledged the small sample size as a limitation that may reduce accuracy. The study examined only peripheral blood because the primary lesion, thyroid tissue, could not be accessed. Lower TCR Shannon entropy and fewer highly expanded clones were observed in persistent Graves' disease patients than in newly diagnosed patients, which suggested clonal expansion.

The trim is 5 bases for V and 6 bases for J, with a gap of 12 bases between the germline ends. The germline V gene yields MDHEN for CDR1 and SYDVKM for CDR2. The CDR3 sequence holds 13 residues, the cysteine and phenylalanine included. Just CDR3 DNA is preserved here, 39 bases in frame from base 1. Library creation used multiplex PCR. TCRdb names Illumina HiSeq 4000 as the instrument used. CDR3 regions were amplified by Arm-PCR with iRepertoire HTBI primers to construct TCR beta libraries. Before sequencing, the PCR products went through gel purification. The paper's processing steps were these. Across samples, around 62 TRBV and 13 to 15 TRBJ segments were identified and used for gene usage analysis of CDR3 amino acid clonotypes. COPE and FqMerger were used to merge filtered high-quality paired reads into contigs. BLAST was used to align contigs to IMGT TRBV, TRBD and TRBJ reference genes, with CDR3 defined following IMGT. Any clonotype with a frequency above 0.1% was counted as a highly expanded clone. Repertoire diversity was measured by Shannon entropy, and V-J evenness by the Gini coefficient. Public clonotypes were defined as clonotypes shared by more than one individual. TCRdb handled the public reads itself, with Q25 trimming in fastp and clone calling in MiXCR, and kept productive beta chains. Entries that share a CDR3 protein sequence are merged under the most common genes and DNA. TCRdb's processing, not the study's, gives the V and J calls here. This sample lists about 320,000 distinct CDR3 sequences; about 20% were detected once. 38% of the sample rests with the top ten.

The time point label here, explained by the study, means: newly diagnosed GD, antithyroid drugs for less than 3 months. RNA was extracted from PBMCs in TRIzol for both TCR sequencing and RNA sequencing. Graves' disease was diagnosed according to American Thyroid Association guidelines. Recruitment of patients was carried out at an endocrinology department in Xi'an, China. Each patient gave about 9.1 milliliters of peripheral blood, collected in an EDTA anticoagulant tube. PBMCs were isolated by Ficoll Paque Plus density gradient separation without further T cell sorting. An Agilent 2100 Bioanalyzer and agarose gel were used to assess RNA quality, and a NanoDrop 2000 was used to measure RNA concentration.

Material: peripheral blood mononuclear cells (PBMCs), obtained at new diagnosis, from a patient treated with antithyroid drugs. The TCR originated in a female donor with Graves disease. This chain is built from TRBV28 and TRBJ2-3, and perhaps TRBD1 as D gene, on 6 matching bases. The CDR3: CASSPHRADTQYF. The DNA sequence reads TGTGCCAGCAGTCCACACAGGGCGGATACGCAGTATTTT.